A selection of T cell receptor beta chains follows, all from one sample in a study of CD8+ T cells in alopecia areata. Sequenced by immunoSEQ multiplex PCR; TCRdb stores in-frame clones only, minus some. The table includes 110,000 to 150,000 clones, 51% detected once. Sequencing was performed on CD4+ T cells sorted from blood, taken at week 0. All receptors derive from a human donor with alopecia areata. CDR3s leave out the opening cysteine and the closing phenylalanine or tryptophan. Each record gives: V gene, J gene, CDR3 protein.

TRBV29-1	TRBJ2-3	SVEWATDTQY
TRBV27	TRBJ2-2	ASSLKPHGELF
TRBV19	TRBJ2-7	ASSISHPSSYEQY
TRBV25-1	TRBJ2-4	ASSGPYNDIQY
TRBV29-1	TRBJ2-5	SVVLGGTGETQY
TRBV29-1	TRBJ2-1	SAGSMGYNEQF
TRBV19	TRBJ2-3	ASRARQGPDTQY
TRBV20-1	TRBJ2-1	STLRYNEQF
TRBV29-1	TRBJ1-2	SVVGQGKGYT
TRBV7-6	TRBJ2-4	ASSRDGQGNIQY
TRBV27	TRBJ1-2	ASRRENYGYT
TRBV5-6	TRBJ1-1	ASSMTGRLMNTEAF
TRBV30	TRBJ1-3	AWTEGDIGNTIY
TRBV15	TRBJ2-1	ATTQLDRASNEQF
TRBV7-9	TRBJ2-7	ASSSTEGRYEQY
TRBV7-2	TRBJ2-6	ASSDWSGANVLT
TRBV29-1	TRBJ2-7	SVEFRTSGRAYEQY
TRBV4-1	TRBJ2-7	ASSHSRTSGSSYEQY
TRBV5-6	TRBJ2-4	ASSLGNLLAKNIQY
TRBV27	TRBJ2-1	ASSPAVGWRTYNEQF
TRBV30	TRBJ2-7	AWSVRQGLGTSYEQY
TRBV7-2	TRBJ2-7	ASSSNTGASYEQY
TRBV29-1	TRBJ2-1	SVDEGLHNEQF
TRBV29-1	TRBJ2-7	SVGPSDSYEQY
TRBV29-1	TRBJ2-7	SVVVLREGLYEQY
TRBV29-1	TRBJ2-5	SGRQGPETQY
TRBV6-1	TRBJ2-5	ASSEVSRSQY
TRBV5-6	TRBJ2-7	ASSDSGSGYEQY
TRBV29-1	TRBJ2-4	SVYRTKGDIQY
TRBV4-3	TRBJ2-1	ASSLSGGNEQF
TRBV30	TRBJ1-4	AWEANEKLF
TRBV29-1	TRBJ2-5	SVGLRGDETQY
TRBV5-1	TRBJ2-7	ASSVSGSSYEQY
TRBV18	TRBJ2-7	ASSPPNPGSYEQY
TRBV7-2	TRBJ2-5	ASSLTAGGETQY
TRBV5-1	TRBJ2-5	ASSRSGSEETQY
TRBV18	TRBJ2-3	ASSDTITDTQY
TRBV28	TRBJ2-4	ASSTSAGGKNIQY
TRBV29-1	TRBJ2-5	SAGKETQY
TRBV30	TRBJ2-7	AWCLAGVGEQY
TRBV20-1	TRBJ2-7	SASRVYEQY
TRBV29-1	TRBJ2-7	SVATSGYYEQY
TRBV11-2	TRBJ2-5	ASRGRGETQY
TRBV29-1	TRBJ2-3	SVVIGGTDTQY
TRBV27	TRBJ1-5	ASRFTGQGARSNQPQH
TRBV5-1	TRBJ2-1	ASSSAGGNHHEQF
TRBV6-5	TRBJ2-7	ASKRQGPHEQY
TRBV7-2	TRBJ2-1	ASSLERTFYNEQF
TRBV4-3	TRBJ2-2	ASSQVVSRGDGELF
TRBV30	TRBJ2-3	AWERDGDTQY
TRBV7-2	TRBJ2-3	ASSPGTSADTQY
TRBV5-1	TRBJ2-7	ASSSTSGTSGSEQY